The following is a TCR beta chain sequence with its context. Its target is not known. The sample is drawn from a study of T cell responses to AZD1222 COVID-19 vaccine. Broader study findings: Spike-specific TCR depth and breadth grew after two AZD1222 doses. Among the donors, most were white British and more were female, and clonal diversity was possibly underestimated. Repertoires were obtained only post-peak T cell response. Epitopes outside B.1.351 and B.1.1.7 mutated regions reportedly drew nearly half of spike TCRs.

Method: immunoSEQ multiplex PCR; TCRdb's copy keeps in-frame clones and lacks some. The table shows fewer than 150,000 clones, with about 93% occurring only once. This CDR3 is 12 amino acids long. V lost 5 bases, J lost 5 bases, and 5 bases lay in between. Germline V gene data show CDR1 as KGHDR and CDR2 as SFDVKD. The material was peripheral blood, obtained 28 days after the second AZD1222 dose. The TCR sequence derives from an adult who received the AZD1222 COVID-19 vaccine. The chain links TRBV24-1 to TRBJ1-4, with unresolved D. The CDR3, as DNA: TGTGCCACCAGTGGGCAGAATGAAAAACTGTTTTTT. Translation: CATSGQNEKLFF.